This entry concerns a single T cell receptor beta chain. Its specificity is unknown. The repertoire was sequenced with immunoSEQ multiplex PCR; TCRdb's copy has only in-frame clones and lacks some. Among over 55,000 clones listed, around 82% were seen once. The data were taken from a study of OX40 agonist ivuxolimab in advanced cancers. Study in general: A history of anti-PD-1, anti-PD-L1 or anti-CTLA-4 therapy was acceptable, and 40% had some.

Overall study findings and caveats: A proportion of nonresponders additionally exhibited low normalized T-cell clonal expansion. Some of the lowest clonal expansion was seen in partial responders at 0.1-3.0 mg/kg. Clones of CD4+ and CD8+ blood T cells grew by week 6 at doses of 0.1 to 3.0 mg/kg.

Germline V gives CDR1 LNHDA, CDR2 SQIVND (reference sequence). The CDR3 is 19 residues long. V shed 6 bases, J shed 0 bases, and the junction held 18 bases outside the gene matches. This clonotype was sampled from an adult with an advanced solid tumor such as melanoma, head and neck, liver or kidney cancer. This chain joins TRBV19 and TRBJ2-3; 7 nucleotides match TRBD2. The sample here was CD4+ or CD8+ T cells sorted from blood, taken in a trial of the OX40 agonist ivuxolimab. CDR3 region: CASSPIGPSSGGSTDTQYF. The CDR3 DNA reads as TGTGCCAGTAGCCCCATAGGGCCCTCCTCGGGGGGAAGCACAGATACGCAGTATTTT.